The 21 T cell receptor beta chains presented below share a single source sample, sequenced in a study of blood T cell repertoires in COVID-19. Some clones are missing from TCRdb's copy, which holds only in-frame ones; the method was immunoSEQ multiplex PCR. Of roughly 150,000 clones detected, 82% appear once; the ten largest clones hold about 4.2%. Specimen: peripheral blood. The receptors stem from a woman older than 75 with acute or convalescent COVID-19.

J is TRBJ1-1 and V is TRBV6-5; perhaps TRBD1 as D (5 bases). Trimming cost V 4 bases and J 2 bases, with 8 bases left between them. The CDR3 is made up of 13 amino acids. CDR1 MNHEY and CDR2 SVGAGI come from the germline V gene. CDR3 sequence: CASSFRVNTEAFF. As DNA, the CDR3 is TGTGCCAGCAGTTTCAGGGTCAACACTGAAGCTTTCTTT.

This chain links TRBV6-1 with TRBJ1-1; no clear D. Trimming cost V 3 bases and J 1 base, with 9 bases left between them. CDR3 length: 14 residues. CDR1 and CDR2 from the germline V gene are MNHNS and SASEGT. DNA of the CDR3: TGTGCCAGCAGTGATTTGGGCAAGAACACTGAAGCTTTCTTT. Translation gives CASSDLGKNTEAFF.

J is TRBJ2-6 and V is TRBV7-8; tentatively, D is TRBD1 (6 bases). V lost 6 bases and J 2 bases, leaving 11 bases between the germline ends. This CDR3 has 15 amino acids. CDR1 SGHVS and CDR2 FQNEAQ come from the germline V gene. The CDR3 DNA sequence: TGTGCCAGCAGACAGGGCTTTCCTGGGGCCAACGTCCTGACTTTC. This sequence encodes CASRQGFPGANVLTF.

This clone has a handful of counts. The CDR3 protein is CASSNSGYGYTF. DNA of the CDR3: TGTGCCAGCAGCAATTCCGGCTATGGCTACACCTTC. The chain combines TRBV6-5 with TRBJ1-2; no definite D call. The CDR3 is 12 amino acids. Germline V CDR1 and CDR2: MNHEY, SVGAGI. V was cut by 6 bases and J by 4 bases, with 9 bases left in between.

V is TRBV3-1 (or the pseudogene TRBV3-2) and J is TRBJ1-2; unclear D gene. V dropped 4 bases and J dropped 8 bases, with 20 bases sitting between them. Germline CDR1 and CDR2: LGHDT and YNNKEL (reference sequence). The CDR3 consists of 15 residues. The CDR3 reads CASSRGSQVLAGYTF. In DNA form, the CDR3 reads TGTGCCAGCAGCCGCGGGAGCCAAGTCCTCGCAGGCTACACCTTC.

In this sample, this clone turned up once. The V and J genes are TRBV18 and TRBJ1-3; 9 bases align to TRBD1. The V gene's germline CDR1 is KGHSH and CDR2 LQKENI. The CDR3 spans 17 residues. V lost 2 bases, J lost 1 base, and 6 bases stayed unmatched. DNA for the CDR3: TGTGCCAGCTCACCAGAGACAGGGGGAAGGTCTGGAAACACCATATATTTT. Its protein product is CASSPETGGRSGNTIYF.

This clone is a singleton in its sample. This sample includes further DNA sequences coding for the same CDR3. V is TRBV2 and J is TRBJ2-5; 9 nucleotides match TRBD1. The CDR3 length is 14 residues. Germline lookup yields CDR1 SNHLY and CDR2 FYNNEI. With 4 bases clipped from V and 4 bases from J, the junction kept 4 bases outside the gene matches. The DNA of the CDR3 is TGTGCCAGCAGTGCACAGGGGGCCGGAGAGACCCAGTACTTC. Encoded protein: CASSAQGAGETQYF.

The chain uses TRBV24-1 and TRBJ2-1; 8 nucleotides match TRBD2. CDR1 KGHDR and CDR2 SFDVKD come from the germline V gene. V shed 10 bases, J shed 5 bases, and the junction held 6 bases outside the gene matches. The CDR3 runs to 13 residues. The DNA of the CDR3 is TGTGCCACTCGGGGGGGCCTCGACAATGAGCAGTTCTTC. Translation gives CATRGGLDNEQFF.

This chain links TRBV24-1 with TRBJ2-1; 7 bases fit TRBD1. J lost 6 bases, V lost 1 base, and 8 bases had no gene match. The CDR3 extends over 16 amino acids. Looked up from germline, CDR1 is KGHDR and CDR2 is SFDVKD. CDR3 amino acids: CATSDLGGRTANEQFF. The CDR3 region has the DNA TGTGCCACCAGTGATTTAGGGGGCAGGACAGCCAATGAGCAGTTCTTC.

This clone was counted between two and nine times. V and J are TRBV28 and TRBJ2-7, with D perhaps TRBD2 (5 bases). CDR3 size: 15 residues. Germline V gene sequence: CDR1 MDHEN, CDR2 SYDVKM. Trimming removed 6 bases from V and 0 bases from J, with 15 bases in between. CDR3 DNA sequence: TGTGCCAGCAGCCCTGTCGCGGGCCACTCCTACGAGCAGTACTTC. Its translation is CASSPVAGHSYEQYF.

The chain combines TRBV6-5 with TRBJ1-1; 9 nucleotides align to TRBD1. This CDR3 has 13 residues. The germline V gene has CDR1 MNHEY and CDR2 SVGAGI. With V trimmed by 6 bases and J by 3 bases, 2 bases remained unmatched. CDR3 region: CASRRTGDTEAFF. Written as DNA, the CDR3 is TGTGCCAGCAGAAGGACAGGGGACACTGAAGCTTTCTTT.

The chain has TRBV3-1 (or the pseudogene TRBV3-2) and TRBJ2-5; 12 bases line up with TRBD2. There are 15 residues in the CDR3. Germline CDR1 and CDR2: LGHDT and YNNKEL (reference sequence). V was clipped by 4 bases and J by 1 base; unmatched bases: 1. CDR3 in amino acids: CASSRGLAGQETQYF. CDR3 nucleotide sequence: TGTGCCAGCAGCCGGGGACTAGCGGGCCAAGAGACCCAGTACTTC.

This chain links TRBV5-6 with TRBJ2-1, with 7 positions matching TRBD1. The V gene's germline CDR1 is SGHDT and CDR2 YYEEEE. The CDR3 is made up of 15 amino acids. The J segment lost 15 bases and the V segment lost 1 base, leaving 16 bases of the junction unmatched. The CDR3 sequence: CASSLRAVYSTGRFF. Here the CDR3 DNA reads TGTGCCAGCAGCTTGCGGGCGGTATATTCGACAGGGCGGTTCTTC.

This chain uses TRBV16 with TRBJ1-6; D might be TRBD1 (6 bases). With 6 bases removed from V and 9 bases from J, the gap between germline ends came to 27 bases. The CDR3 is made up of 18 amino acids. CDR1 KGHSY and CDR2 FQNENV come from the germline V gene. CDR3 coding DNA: TGTGCCAGCAGTCCTAATACGGGGACCGGGACATCGCGTTCACCCCTCCACTTT. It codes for CASSPNTGTGTSRSPLHF.

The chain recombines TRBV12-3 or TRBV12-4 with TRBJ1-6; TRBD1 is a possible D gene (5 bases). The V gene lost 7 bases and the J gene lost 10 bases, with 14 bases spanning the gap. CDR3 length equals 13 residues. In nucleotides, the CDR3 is TGTGCCAGCACGGGTCAGGGCCTCTCACCCCTCCACTTT. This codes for CASTGQGLSPLHF.

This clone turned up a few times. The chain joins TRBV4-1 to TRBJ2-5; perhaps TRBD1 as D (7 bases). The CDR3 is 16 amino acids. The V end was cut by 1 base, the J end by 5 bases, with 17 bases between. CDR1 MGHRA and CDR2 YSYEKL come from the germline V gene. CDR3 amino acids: CASSQGPGGIWETQYF. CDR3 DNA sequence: TGCGCCAGCAGCCAAGGACCAGGGGGGATTTGGGAGACCCAGTACTTC.

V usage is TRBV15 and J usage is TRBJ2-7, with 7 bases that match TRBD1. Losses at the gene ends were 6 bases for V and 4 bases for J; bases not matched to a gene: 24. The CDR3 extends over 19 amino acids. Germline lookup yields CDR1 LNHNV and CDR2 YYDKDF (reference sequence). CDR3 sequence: CATSVHWVGLGTETYEQYF. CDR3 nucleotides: TGTGCCACCAGTGTCCACTGGGTGGGGTTAGGGACAGAGACTTACGAGCAGTACTTC. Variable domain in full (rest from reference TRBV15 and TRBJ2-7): DAMVIQNPRYQVTQFGKPVTLSCSQTLNHNVMYWYQQKSSQAPKLLFHYYDKDFNNEADTPDNFQSRRPNTSFCFLDIRSPGLGDTAMYLCATSVHWVGLGTETYEQYFGPGTRLTVT.

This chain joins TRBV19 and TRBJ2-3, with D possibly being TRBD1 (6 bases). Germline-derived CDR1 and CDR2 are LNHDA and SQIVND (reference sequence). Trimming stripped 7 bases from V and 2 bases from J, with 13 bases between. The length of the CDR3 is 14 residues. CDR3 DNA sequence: TGTGCCAGTAATCAGGGGATTCTCACAGATACGCAGTATTTT. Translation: CASNQGILTDTQYF.

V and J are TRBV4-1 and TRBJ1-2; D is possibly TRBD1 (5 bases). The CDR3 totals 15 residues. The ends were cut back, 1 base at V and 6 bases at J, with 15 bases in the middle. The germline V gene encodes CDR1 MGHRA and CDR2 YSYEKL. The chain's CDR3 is CASSQGILSGDGYTF. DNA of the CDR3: TGCGCCAGCAGCCAAGGAATATTATCGGGGGATGGCTACACCTTC.

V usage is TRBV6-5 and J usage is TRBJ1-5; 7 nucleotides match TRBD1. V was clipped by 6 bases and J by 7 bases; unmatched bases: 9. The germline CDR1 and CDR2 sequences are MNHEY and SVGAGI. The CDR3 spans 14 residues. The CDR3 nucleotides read TGTGCCAGCAGCTTAGGACAGGTCCGACAGCCCCAGCATTTT. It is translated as CASSLGQVRQPQHF.

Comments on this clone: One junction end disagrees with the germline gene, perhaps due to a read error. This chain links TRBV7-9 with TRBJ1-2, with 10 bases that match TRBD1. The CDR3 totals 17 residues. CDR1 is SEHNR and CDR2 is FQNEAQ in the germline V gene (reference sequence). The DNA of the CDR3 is TGTGCCACCAGCCCGGTCGGGACAGGGGCATGGTTTGATGGCTACACCTTC. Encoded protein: CATSPVGTGAWFDGYTF.